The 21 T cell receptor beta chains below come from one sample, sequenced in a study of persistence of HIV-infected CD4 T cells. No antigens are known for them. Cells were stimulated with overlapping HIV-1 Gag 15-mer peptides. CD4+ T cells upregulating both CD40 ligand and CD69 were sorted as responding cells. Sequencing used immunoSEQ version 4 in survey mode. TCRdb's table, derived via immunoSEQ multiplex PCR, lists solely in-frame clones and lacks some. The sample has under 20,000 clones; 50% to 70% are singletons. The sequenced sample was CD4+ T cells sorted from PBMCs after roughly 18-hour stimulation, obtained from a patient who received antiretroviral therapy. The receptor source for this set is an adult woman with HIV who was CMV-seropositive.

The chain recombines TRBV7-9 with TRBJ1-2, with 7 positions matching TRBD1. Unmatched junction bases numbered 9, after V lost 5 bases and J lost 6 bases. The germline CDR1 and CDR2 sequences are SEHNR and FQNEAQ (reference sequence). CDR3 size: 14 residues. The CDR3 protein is CASSQDGQDDGYTF. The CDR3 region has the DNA TGTGCCAGCAGCCAAGACGGACAGGACGATGGCTACACCTTC.

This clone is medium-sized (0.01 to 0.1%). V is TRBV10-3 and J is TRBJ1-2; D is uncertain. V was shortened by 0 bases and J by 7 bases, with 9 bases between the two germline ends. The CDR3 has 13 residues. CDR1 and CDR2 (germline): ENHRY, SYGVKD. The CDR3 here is CAISESGVSGYTF. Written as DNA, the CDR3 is TGTGCCATCAGTGAGTCCGGGGTGAGTGGCTACACCTTC.

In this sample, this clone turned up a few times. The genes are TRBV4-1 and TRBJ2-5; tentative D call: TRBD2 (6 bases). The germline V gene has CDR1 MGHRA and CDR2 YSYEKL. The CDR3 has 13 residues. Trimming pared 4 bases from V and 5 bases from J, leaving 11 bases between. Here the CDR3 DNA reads TGCGCCAGCAGCCTCGGACTATTGGAGACCCAGTACTTC. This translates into CASSLGLLETQYF.

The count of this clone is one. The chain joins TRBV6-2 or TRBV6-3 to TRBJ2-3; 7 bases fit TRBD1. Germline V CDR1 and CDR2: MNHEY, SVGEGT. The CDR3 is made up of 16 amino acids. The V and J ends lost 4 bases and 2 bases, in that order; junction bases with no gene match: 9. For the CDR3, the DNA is TGTGCCAGCAGTTCTCCTTACAGGGGACCCACAGATACGCAGTATTTT. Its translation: CASSSPYRGPTDTQYF.

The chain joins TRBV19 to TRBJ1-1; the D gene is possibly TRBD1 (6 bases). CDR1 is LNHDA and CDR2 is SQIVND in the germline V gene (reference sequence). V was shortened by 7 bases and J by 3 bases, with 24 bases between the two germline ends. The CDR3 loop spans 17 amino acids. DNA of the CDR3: TGTGCCAGTATAGGGCCCCCCAGGGGCGGTAGGGACACTGAAGCTTTCTTT. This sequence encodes CASIGPPRGGRDTEAFF.

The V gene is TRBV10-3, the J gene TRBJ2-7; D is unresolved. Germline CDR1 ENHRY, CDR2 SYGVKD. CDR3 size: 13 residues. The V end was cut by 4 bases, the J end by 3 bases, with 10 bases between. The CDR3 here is CAISVESFYEQYV. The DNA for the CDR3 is TGTGCCATCAGTGTGGAGTCCTTCTACGAGCAGTACGTC.

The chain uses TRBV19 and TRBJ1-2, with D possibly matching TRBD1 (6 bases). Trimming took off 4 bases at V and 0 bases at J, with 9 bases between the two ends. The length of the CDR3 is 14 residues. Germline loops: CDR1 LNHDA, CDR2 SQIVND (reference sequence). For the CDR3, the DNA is TGTGCCAGTAGTACCCAGGGGACTAACTATGGCTACACCTTC. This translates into CASSTQGTNYGYTF.

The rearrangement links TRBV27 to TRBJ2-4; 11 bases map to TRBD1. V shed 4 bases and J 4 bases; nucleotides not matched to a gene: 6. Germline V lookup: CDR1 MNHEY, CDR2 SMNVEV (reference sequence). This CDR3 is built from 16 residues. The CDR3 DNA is TGTGCCAGCAGTTCCCCCGGGACAGGGGGGAAAAACATTCAGTACTTC. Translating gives CASSSPGTGGKNIQYF.

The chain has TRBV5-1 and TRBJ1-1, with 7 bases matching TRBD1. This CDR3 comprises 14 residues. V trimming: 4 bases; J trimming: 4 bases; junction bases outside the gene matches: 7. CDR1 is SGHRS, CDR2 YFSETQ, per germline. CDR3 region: CASSVAGGSTEAFF. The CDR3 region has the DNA TGCGCCAGCAGCGTCGCAGGGGGAAGCACTGAAGCTTTCTTT.

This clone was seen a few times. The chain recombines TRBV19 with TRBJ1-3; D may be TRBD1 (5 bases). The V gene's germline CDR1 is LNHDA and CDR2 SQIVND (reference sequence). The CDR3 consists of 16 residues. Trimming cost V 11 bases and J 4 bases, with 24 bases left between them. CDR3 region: CAVHPSGGSGGNTIYF. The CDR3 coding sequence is TGTGCCGTCCACCCCAGCGGGGGTTCGGGGGGAAACACCATATATTTT.

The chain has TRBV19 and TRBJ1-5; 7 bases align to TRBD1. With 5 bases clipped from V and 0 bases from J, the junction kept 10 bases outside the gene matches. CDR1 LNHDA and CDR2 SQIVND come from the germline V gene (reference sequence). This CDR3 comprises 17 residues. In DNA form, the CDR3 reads TGTGCCAGTAGTGGACGGGACAGAAGATATAGCAATCAGCCCCAGCATTTT. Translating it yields CASSGRDRRYSNQPQHF.

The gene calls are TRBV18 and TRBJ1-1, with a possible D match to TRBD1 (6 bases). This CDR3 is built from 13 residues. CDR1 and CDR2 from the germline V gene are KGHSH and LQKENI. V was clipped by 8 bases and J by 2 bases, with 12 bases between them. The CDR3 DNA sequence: TGTGCCAGCGGCAAGGGGGGCAACACTGAAGCTTTCTTT. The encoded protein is CASGKGGNTEAFF.

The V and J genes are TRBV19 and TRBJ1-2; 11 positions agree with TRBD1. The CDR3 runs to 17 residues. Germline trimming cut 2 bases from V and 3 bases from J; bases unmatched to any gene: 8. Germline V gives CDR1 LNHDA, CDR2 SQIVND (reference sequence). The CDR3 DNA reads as TGTGCCAGTAGTATATCATTGGACAGGGGGCGTTACTATGGCTACACCTTC. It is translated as CASSISLDRGRYYGYTF.

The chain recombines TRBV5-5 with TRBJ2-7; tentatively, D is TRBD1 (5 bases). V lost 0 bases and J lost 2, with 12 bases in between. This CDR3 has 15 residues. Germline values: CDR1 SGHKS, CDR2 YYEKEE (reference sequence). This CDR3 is CASSLAARAAYEQYF. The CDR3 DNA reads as TGTGCCAGCAGCTTGGCTGCCAGGGCGGCCTACGAGCAGTACTTC.

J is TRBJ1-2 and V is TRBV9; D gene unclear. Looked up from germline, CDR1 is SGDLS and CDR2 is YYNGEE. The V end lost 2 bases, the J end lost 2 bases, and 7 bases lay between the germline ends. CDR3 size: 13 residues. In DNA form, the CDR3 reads TGTGCCAGCAGCGTGGGAGCGAACTATGGCTACACCTTC. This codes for CASSVGANYGYTF.

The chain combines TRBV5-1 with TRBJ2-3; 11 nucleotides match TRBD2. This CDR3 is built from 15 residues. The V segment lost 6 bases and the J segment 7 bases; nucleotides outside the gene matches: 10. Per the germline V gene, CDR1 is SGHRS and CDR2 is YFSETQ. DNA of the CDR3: TGCGCCAGCACCTCCGGGACTAGCGGCCACTATACGCAGTATTTT. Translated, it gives CASTSGTSGHYTQYF.

The CDR3 sequence is CASRNERFPQHF. In DNA, the CDR3 is TGTGCCAGTAGGAATGAAAGGTTCCCCCAGCATTTT. The chain is built from TRBV19 and TRBJ1-5, with D unresolved. The germline gives CDR1 LNHDA, CDR2 SQIVND (reference sequence). This CDR3 is 12 amino acids long. Trimming stripped 6 bases from V and 10 bases from J, with 13 bases between.

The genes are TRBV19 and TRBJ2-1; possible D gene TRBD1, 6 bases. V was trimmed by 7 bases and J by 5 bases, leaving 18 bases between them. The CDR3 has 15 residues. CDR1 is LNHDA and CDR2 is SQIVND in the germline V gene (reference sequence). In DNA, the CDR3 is TGTGCCAGTACCCCAGACAGGTATTCAGACAATGAGCAGTTCTTC. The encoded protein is CASTPDRYSDNEQFF.

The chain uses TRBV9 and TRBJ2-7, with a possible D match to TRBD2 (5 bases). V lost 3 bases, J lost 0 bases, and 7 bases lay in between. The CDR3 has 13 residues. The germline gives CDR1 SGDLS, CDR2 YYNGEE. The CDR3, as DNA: TGTGCCAGCAGCGCGGGGTTCTCCTACGAGCAGTACTTC. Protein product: CASSAGFSYEQYF.

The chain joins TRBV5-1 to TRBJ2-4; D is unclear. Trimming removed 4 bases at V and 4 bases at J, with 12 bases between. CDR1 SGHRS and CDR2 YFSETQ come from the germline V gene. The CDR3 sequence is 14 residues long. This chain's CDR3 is CASSQGSPKNIQYF. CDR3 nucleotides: TGCGCCAGCAGCCAAGGAAGTCCGAAAAACATTCAGTACTTC.

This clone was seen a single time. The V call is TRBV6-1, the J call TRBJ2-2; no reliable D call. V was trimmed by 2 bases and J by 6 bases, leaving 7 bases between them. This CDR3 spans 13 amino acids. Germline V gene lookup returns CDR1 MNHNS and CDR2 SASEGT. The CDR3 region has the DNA TGTGCCAGCAGTGAACGTCGAGCCGGGGAGCTGTTTTTT. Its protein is CASSERRAGELFF.